This is a list of T cell receptor beta chains from one sample in a study of blood T cell repertoires in COVID-19. Profiling relied on immunoSEQ multiplex PCR, and the TCRdb table lists in-frame clones only, not all of them. The table lists roughly 180,000 clones, approximately 89% of them singletons. Sample: peripheral blood. These receptor sequences come from a woman aged 60 to 75 with acute or convalescent COVID-19. CDR3s include the opening cysteine and the closing phenylalanine or tryptophan. The D gene is left open where the match is weak. The size of a clone is reported for some rows only, either as once, few or many, or as a class for expanded clones.

V: TRBV18
D: NA
size: NA
J: TRBJ1-4
length: 18
DNA: TGTGCCAGCTCACCACCGGGGGCGGCAGTCGCAACTAATGAAAAACTGTTTTTT
CDR3: CASSPPGAAVATNEKLFF

V: TRBV6-5
D: NA
size: NA
J: TRBJ1-5
length: 14
DNA: TGTGCCAGCAAAAGTACAGGGTCCGGTCAGCCCCAGCATTTT
CDR3: CASKSTGSGQPQHF

V: TRBV19
D: NA
size: few
J: TRBJ1-1
length: 15
DNA: TGTGCCAGTACCAGGTCCGCCGTGGAGAACACTGAAGCTTTCTTT
CDR3: CASTRSAVENTEAFF

V: TRBV6-1
D: TRBD1
size: NA
J: TRBJ1-2
length: 13
DNA: TGTGCCAGCACCAGACAGGGGAACTATGGCTACACCTTC
CDR3: CASTRQGNYGYTF

V: TRBV11-1
D: NA
size: NA
J: TRBJ2-5
length: 14
DNA: TGTGCCAGCAGCTTAGCCGGAGGCGGAGAGACCCAGTACTTC
CDR3: CASSLAGGGETQYF

V: TRBV18
D: NA
size: NA
J: TRBJ1-5
length: 15
DNA: TGTGCCAGCTCACAAACAGGGAATAGCAATCAGCCCCAGCATTTT
CDR3: CASSQTGNSNQPQHF

V: TRBV7-9
D: NA
size: NA
J: TRBJ1-1
length: 14
DNA: TGTGCCAGCAGCCATAATATAGTGAACACTGAAGCTTTCTTT
CDR3: CASSHNIVNTEAFF

V: TRBV7-2
D: TRBD1
size: NA
J: TRBJ2-7
length: 15
DNA: TGTGCCAGCAGCGGCCCCCGGGACAGGGCCCGGGGGCAGTACTTC
CDR3: CASSGPRDRARGQYF

V: TRBV5-4
D: TRBD1
size: NA
J: TRBJ1-1
length: 14
DNA: TGTGCCAGCAGGTCGGAGACAGGGAGCGCTGAAGCTTTCTTT
CDR3: CASRSETGSAEAFF

V: TRBV5-4
D: TRBD1
size: NA
J: TRBJ1-1
length: 15
DNA: TGTGCCAGCAGCTTAAACAGGGGGGAGAACACTGAAGCTTTCTTT
CDR3: CASSLNRGENTEAFF

V: TRBV11-2
D: TRBD2
size: once
J: TRBJ2-1
length: 14
DNA: TGTGCCAGCAGCCCCGGGACTATTTACAATGAGCAGTTCTTC
CDR3: CASSPGTIYNEQFF

V: TRBV19
D: NA
size: NA
J: TRBJ1-5
length: 15
DNA: TGTGCCAGTAGCCCATCAAGGGGCCGAAATCAGCCCCAGCATTTT
CDR3: CASSPSRGRNQPQHF

V: TRBV28
D: NA
size: NA
J: TRBJ2-5
length: 11
DNA: TGTGCCAGCAGTCCTAGGGGGACCCAGTACTTC
CDR3: CASSPRGTQYF

V: TRBV2
D: NA
size: NA
J: TRBJ1-2
length: 13
DNA: TGTGCCAGCAGTGAACGACAGGACTATGGCTACACCTTC
CDR3: CASSERQDYGYTF

V: TRBV12-3/TRBV12-4
D: NA
size: NA
J: TRBJ2-7
length: 13
DNA: TGTGCCAGCAGTCCGGACACCGCCTACGAGCAGTACTTC
CDR3: CASSPDTAYEQYF

V: TRBV27
D: TRBD1
size: NA
J: TRBJ2-1
length: 16
DNA: TGTGCCAGCAGTTCCAGACTCGGGACAGGGTACAATGAGCAGTTCTTC
CDR3: CASSSRLGTGYNEQFF

V: TRBV7-9
D: NA
size: NA
J: TRBJ1-4
length: 14
DNA: TGTGCCAGCAGCGGGTCGACAGTGAATGAAAAACTGTTTTTT
CDR3: CASSGSTVNEKLFF

V: TRBV5-4
D: NA
size: once
J: TRBJ2-5
length: 14
DNA: TGTGCCAGCAGCTCGCCGGGTGTGATTGAGACCCAGTACTTC
CDR3: CASSSPGVIETQYF

V: TRBV28
D: TRBD2
size: NA
J: TRBJ2-7
length: 16
DNA: TGTGCCAGCACCCGGGGTAGCGGGAGTGTAGTGTACGAGCAGTACTTC
CDR3: CASTRGSGSVVYEQYF

V: TRBV10-3
D: NA
size: NA
J: TRBJ1-1
length: 14
DNA: TGTGCCATCAGTCCCTCGACTGTGAACACTGAAGCTTTCTTT
CDR3: CAISPSTVNTEAFF

V: TRBV11-3
D: TRBD2
size: NA
J: TRBJ2-1
length: 15
DNA: TGTGCCAGCAGCTTGACCAGCGGGGGGTACAGTCAGCAGTTCTTC
CDR3: CASSLTSGGYSQQFF

V: TRBV5-1
D: NA
size: NA
J: TRBJ2-5
length: 16
DNA: TGCGCCAGCAGCGCGGACTTAAACAGGGCCGGAGAGACCCAGTACTTC
CDR3: CASSADLNRAGETQYF

V: TRBV20-1
D: NA
size: many
J: TRBJ1-1
length: 12
DNA: TGCAGTGCTAGTAGGGGATACACTGAAGCTTTCTTT
CDR3: CSASRGYTEAFF

V: TRBV28
D: NA
size: NA
J: TRBJ1-4
length: 12
DNA: TGTGCCAGCGAGGGAGGCGGGGAAAAACTGTTTTTT
CDR3: CASEGGGEKLFF

V: TRBV11-2
D: TRBD1
size: once
J: TRBJ1-1
length: 14
DNA: TGTGCCAGCAGCGTACAGGGGGTTACCACTGAAGCTTTCTTT
CDR3: CASSVQGVTTEAFF

V: TRBV2
D: NA
size: many
J: TRBJ1-5
length: 14
DNA: TGTGCCAGCAGCCGGACTTCCCAAAATCAGCCCCAGCATTTT
CDR3: CASSRTSQNQPQHF

V: TRBV3-1/TRBV3-2
D: NA
size: NA
J: TRBJ1-2
length: 11
DNA: TGTGCCAGCAGCCAAGGCGGAGGCTACACCTTC
CDR3: CASSQGGGYTF

V: TRBV5-1
D: NA
size: once
J: TRBJ1-5
length: 14
DNA: TGCGCCAGCAGCCCCGGGGGGACGGATCAGCCCCAGCATTTT
CDR3: CASSPGGTDQPQHF

V: TRBV6-2/TRBV6-3
D: NA
size: NA
J: TRBJ1-2
length: 13
DNA: TGTGCCAGCAGCCGGCAGGTTAACTATGGCTACACCTTC
CDR3: CASSRQVNYGYTF

V: TRBV3-1/TRBV3-2
D: TRBD1
size: NA
J: TRBJ1-2
length: 15
DNA: TGTGCCAGCAGCCACCGAGGGGGCGGGCCGAATGGCTACACCTTC
CDR3: CASSHRGGGPNGYTF

V: TRBV6-2/TRBV6-3
D: TRBD2
size: NA
J: TRBJ2-2
length: 18
DNA: TGTGCCAGCAGTTCGCCCCCCAGTATGGGGGAGGGCCTGGGGGAGCTGTTTTTT
CDR3: CASSSPPSMGEGLGELFF

V: TRBV15
D: NA
size: NA
J: TRBJ2-1
length: 15
DNA: TGTGCCACCAGCAGGGCCACGCTCTCCGACAATGAGCAGTTCTTC
CDR3: CATSRATLSDNEQFF

V: TRBV4-2
D: NA
size: once
J: TRBJ2-2
length: 15
DNA: TGTGCCAGCAGCCTTTTCCGGGGTAACACCGGGGAGCTGTTTTTT
CDR3: CASSLFRGNTGELFF

V: TRBV3-1/TRBV3-2
D: NA
size: NA
J: TRBJ1-1
length: 13
DNA: TGTGCCAGCAGCCATACAGGGAGGGCTGAAGCTTTCTTT
CDR3: CASSHTGRAEAFF

V: TRBV3-1/TRBV3-2
D: NA
size: NA
J: TRBJ1-1
length: 14
DNA: TGTGCCAGCAGCCTCAGGGGCGGTAACACTGAAGCTTTCTTT
CDR3: CASSLRGGNTEAFF

V: TRBV5-8
D: TRBD1
size: NA
J: TRBJ2-7
length: 15
DNA: TGTGCCAGCAGCCCCAACAGGGGGCTCCCCTACGAGCAGTACTTC
CDR3: CASSPNRGLPYEQYF

V: TRBV19
D: NA
size: NA
J: TRBJ1-6
length: 11
DNA: TGTGCCAGTGGAGGGTATTCACCCCTCCACTTT
CDR3: CASGGYSPLHF

V: TRBV7-9
D: NA
size: few
J: TRBJ1-2
length: 12
DNA: TGTGCCAGCAGCCGGGACACTGGAGGCTACACCTTC
CDR3: CASSRDTGGYTF

V: TRBV29-1
D: NA
size: NA
J: TRBJ1-1
length: 10
DNA: TGCAGCGGTACGGACACTGAAGCTTTCTTT
CDR3: CSGTDTEAFF

V: TRBV18
D: NA
size: NA
J: TRBJ1-4
length: 15
DNA: TGTGCCAGCTCACCACGGGGAGCAACTAATGAAAAACTGTTTTTT
CDR3: CASSPRGATNEKLFF

V: TRBV19
D: NA
size: NA
J: TRBJ2-7
length: 15
DNA: TGTGCCAGTAGTATACTTGCAGGAGGCTCCTACGAGCAGTACTTC
CDR3: CASSILAGGSYEQYF

V: TRBV5-1
D: TRBD1
size: NA
J: TRBJ1-3
length: 16
DNA: TGCGCCAGCAGCTTGCTGGGACAGAGTGGAGGAAACACCATATATTTT
CDR3: CASSLLGQSGGNTIYF

V: TRBV18
D: NA
size: NA
J: TRBJ2-1
length: 14
DNA: TGTGCCAGCTCTGGACAGAGCTCCTACAATGAGCAGTTCTTC
CDR3: CASSGQSSYNEQFF

V: TRBV6-5
D: NA
size: NA
J: TRBJ2-7
length: 16
DNA: TGTGCCAGCAGTTACTTAGGTGCTAGCGACTCCTACGAGCAGTACTTC
CDR3: CASSYLGASDSYEQYF

V: TRBV7-9
D: TRBD1
size: few
J: TRBJ2-7
length: 17
DNA: TGTGCCAGCAGCTTGGGGGACAGGGCGAAGAGCTCCTACGAGCAGTACTTC
CDR3: CASSLGDRAKSSYEQYF

V: TRBV2
D: NA
size: NA
J: TRBJ2-1
length: 13
DNA: TGTGCCAGCAGTGTGGGGGGATACAATGAGCAGTTCTTC
CDR3: CASSVGGYNEQFF

V: TRBV9
D: NA
size: NA
J: TRBJ1-1
length: 16
DNA: TGTGCCAGCAGCGTAGTTGTGGGGGCACAGGACACTGAAGCTTTCTTT
CDR3: CASSVVVGAQDTEAFF

V: TRBV20-1
D: TRBD1
size: once
J: TRBJ1-1
length: 14
DNA: TGCAGTGCTAGTAGAGGGACAGGGTGGACTGAAGCTTTCTTT
CDR3: CSASRGTGWTEAFF

V: TRBV2
D: TRBD2
size: NA
J: TRBJ2-6
length: 18
DNA: TGTGCCAGCGAGACTCGACTAGCGGAAATCTCTGGGGCCAACGTCCTGACTTTC
CDR3: CASETRLAEISGANVLTF

V: TRBV6-4
D: TRBD1
size: NA
J: TRBJ1-6
length: 14
DNA: TGTGCCAGCAGTGCCCGGGACAGGGACTCACCCCTCCACTTT
CDR3: CASSARDRDSPLHF

V: TRBV5-4
D: NA
size: NA
J: TRBJ1-2
length: 13
DNA: TGTGCCAGCAGCTTGCGGGTCGAGTATGGCTACACCTTC
CDR3: CASSLRVEYGYTF

V: TRBV5-1
D: NA
size: NA
J: TRBJ1-5
length: 15
DNA: TGCGCCAGCAGGACGACAGGAGATAGCAATCAGCCCCAGCATTTT
CDR3: CASRTTGDSNQPQHF

V: TRBV28
D: NA
size: NA
J: TRBJ2-3
length: 12
DNA: TGTGCCAGCAGTTGGACTACTCGTACGCAGTATTTT
CDR3: CASSWTTRTQYF

V: TRBV7-9
D: TRBD2
size: NA
J: TRBJ2-1
length: 15
DNA: TGTGCCAGCAGCTCTACTAGCGGGCCCTACAATGAGCAGTTCTTC
CDR3: CASSSTSGPYNEQFF

V: TRBV5-1
D: NA
size: NA
J: TRBJ2-1
length: 16
DNA: TGCGCCAGCAGCCGTTTCACCGGGACTGTGTACAATGAGCAGTTCTTC
CDR3: CASSRFTGTVYNEQFF

V: TRBV5-1
D: NA
size: NA
J: TRBJ2-3
length: 15
DNA: TGCGCCAGCAGCATACTGACAGGTAGCACAGATACGCAGTATTTT
CDR3: CASSILTGSTDTQYF

V: TRBV19
D: TRBD2
size: NA
J: TRBJ2-5
length: 16
DNA: TGTGCCAGTAGTATAATTCTAGCGGGAACCCAAGAGACCCAGTACTTC
CDR3: CASSIILAGTQETQYF

V: TRBV28
D: TRBD2
size: NA
J: TRBJ2-5
length: 14
DNA: TGTGCCAGTGTAGCGGGAGGGGTTCAAGAGACCCAGTACTTC
CDR3: CASVAGGVQETQYF